This T cell receptor beta chain was sequenced during a study of response to subunit inactivated influenza vaccine. The study's findings and limits: The authors suggested that few new T cells are recruited per seasonal influenza vaccination.

Concerning this clonotype: Antigen: not known.

This CDR3 region has 14 residues. The germline gives CDR1 SNHLY, CDR2 FYNNEI. V lost 6 bases to trimming and J lost 6 bases, with 14 bases between them. TCRdb re-derived calls from the RT-PCR reads in MiXCR, one entry per CDR3 protein. The table includes fewer than 550,000 distinct CDR3 sequences, about 25% detected once. The chain carries TRBV2 and TRBJ2-2; D is possibly TRBD1 (6 bases). The source is a man aged 50-59 years who received an inactivated influenza vaccine. This specimen was CD4+ T cells sorted from PBMCs, taken less than 6 days after vaccination. The CDR3 here is CASSHRVRAGELFF. The DNA for the CDR3 is TGTGCCAGCAGCCACAGGGTTCGGGCCGGGGAGCTGTTTTTT.